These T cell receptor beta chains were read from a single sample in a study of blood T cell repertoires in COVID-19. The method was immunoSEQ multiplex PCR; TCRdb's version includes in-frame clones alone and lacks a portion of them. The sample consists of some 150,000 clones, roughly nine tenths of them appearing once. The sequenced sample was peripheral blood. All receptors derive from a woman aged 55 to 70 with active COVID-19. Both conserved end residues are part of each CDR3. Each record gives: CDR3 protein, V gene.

CASSRTEAGGGEQYF TRBV6-5
CASSLGRNYGYTF TRBV5-6
CASSADPRGAEAFF TRBV19
CATSTGNTIYF TRBV28
CSVVYGLNTEAFF TRBV29-1
CASSQGPGEETQYF TRBV5-1
CASSFRAGAARLQETQYF TRBV7-2
CASSRPGQVYEQYF TRBV3-1/TRBV3-2
CSVGRREADTQYF TRBV29-1
CASSSNRQETQYF TRBV18
CASRLPNLGNQPQHF TRBV12-2
CASSLGLAGGLVPGELFF TRBV5-4
CATRGQGSQPQHF TRBV15
CASSQAGDNYGYTF TRBV3-1/TRBV3-2
CASSYHTDYGYTF TRBV6-2/TRBV6-3
CASSQILGQFEAFF TRBV4-2
CASSSTIGTDTQYF TRBV6-5
CASSPSGRGTDTQYF TRBV7-2
CASSTARPDRVRNSPLHF TRBV19
CASSRRPGTSGYNEQFF TRBV7-3
CASSTGTGGEQYF TRBV7-3
CASSKDRFYEQYF TRBV21-1
CASSLRGGKEETQYF TRBV5-1
CASSSSVSSYNEQFF TRBV5-1
CASSQGQVNYGYTF TRBV7-2
CASSLTGFYEQYF TRBV27
CASSVITVNGYTF TRBV2
CASSLNLYRGRGETQYF TRBV11-2
CASSQSTGANQPQHF TRBV5-1
CASSSRAGGNEQFF TRBV5-5
CASHKSDSWGTEAFF TRBV5-4
CASSLIGGTSGRGTDTQYF TRBV7-6
CATSARDWRGELFF TRBV24-1
CASSGYRGSYSGELFF TRBV7-6